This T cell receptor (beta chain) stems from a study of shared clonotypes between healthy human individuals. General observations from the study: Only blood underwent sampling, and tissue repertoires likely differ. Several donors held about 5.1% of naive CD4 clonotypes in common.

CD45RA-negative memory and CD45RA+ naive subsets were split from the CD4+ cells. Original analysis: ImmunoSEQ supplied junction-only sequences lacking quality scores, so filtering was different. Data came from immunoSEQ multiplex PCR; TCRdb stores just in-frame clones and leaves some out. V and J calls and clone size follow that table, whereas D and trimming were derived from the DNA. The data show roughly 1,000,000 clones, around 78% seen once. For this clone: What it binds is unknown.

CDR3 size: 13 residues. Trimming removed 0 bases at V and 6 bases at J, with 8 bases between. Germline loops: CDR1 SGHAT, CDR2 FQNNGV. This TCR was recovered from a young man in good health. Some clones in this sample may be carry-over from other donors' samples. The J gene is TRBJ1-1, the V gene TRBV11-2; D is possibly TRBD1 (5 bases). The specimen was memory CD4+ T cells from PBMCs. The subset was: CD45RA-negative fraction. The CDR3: CASSLDTGAEAFF. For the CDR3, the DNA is TGTGCCAGCAGCTTAGATACGGGGGCTGAAGCTTTCTTT.